Presented here are 11 T cell receptor beta chains from one specimen sequenced in a study of cytomegalovirus exposure and HLA in healthy donors. TCRdb's copy holds only in-frame clones and misses some; the assay was immunoSEQ multiplex PCR. The sample records about 360,000 clones, about nine tenths being singletons. The specimen sequenced was PBMCs. These receptors were collected from a woman aged 18-35 years in good health and CMV-seronegative.

The genes are TRBV27 and TRBJ2-1; 10 bases agree with TRBD2. The CDR3 covers 18 residues. The germline V gene encodes CDR1 MNHEY and CDR2 SMNVEV (reference sequence). Losses at the gene ends were 6 bases for V and 4 bases for J; bases not matched to a gene: 15. CDR3 amino acids: CASSTSRTSGIRYNEQFF. The CDR3 nucleotides are TGTGCCAGCAGCACGAGTCGGACTAGCGGAATACGATACAATGAGCAGTTCTTC.

The rearrangement uses TRBV9 and TRBJ2-7, with D maybe TRBD2 (6 bases). The germline V gene encodes CDR1 SGDLS and CDR2 YYNGEE. This CDR3 has 13 residues. Trimming took off 7 bases at V and 1 base at J, with 12 bases between the two ends. The CDR3 DNA sequence: TGTGCCAGCTCTGGGACTGCTTCCTACGAGCAGTACTTC. As protein: CASSGTASYEQYF. The variable domain in full, with the rest retrieved from reference TRBV9 and TRBJ2-7, is DSGVTQTPKHLITATGQRVTLRCSPRSGDLSVYWYQQSLDQGLQFLIQYYNGEERAKGNILERFSAQQFPDLHSELNLSSLELGDSALYFCASSGTASYEQYFGPGTRLTVT.

This chain connects TRBV18 to TRBJ2-1, with TRBD2 matching 16 bases. Germline values: CDR1 KGHSH, CDR2 LQKENI. V trimming: 0 bases; J trimming: 8 bases; junction bases outside the gene matches: 1. The CDR3 spans 16 residues. Here the CDR3 DNA reads TGTGCCAGCTCACCACCGGGACTAGCGGGAGGGGATGAGCAGTTCTTC. Translated, it gives CASSPPGLAGGDEQFF.

V gene TRBV27 combines with J gene TRBJ2-2; 7 bases agree with TRBD1. Looked up from germline, CDR1 is MNHEY and CDR2 is SMNVEV (reference sequence). The V and J ends lost 6 bases and 7 bases, in that order; junction bases with no gene match: 8. The CDR3 has 14 amino acids. CDR3 amino acids: CASSPDRVSGELFF. CDR3 in DNA: TGTGCCAGCAGCCCTGACAGGGTTAGCGGGGAGCTGTTTTTT.

This clone appeared once. The CDR3 region is CASRIAGMGEQYF. The DNA for the CDR3 is TGTGCCAGCAGGATAGCGGGAATGGGGGAGCAGTACTTC. V usage is TRBV27 and J usage is TRBJ2-7; 8 bases are shared with TRBD2. CDR3 length: 13 residues. V shed 6 bases, J shed 7 bases, and the junction held 8 bases outside the gene matches. Germline V gives CDR1 MNHEY, CDR2 SMNVEV (reference sequence).

The chain is built from TRBV11-2 and TRBJ2-3; no definite D call. The V and J ends lost 5 bases and 7 bases respectively, with 22 bases between them. The CDR3 extends over 16 amino acids. In germline, CDR1 is SGHAT, CDR2 FQNNGV. CDR3 in amino acids: CASSRFPAVEINTQYF. For the CDR3, the DNA is TGTGCCAGCAGCCGATTCCCTGCAGTGGAGATCAATACGCAGTATTTT.

DNA for the CDR3: TGTGCCAGCAGCGTAGAACCGGCCTACGAGCAGTACTTC. Protein: CASSVEPAYEQYF. J is TRBJ2-7 and V is TRBV9; D uncertain. The CDR3 covers 13 residues. Per germline, CDR1 SGDLS and CDR2 YYNGEE. V was pared by 0 bases and J by 2 bases, with 6 bases between.

The table lists this clone with a few counts. The chain employs TRBV2 and TRBJ2-2; TRBD2 matches 7 bases. The CDR3 has 14 residues. V was clipped by 7 bases and J by 8 bases; unmatched bases: 10. Germline CDR1 and CDR2: SNHLY and FYNNEI. The CDR3 loop is CASMTSSSAGELFF. In nucleotides, the CDR3 is TGTGCCAGCATGACTAGCTCCTCTGCAGGGGAGCTGTTTTTT.

The chain recombines TRBV30 with TRBJ2-5, with 7 bases identical to TRBD2. The germline V gene has CDR1 GTSNPN and CDR2 SVGIG (reference sequence). V shed 0 bases and J 5 bases; nucleotides not matched to a gene: 9. This CDR3 spans 15 amino acids. The CDR3 nucleotides read TGTGCCTGGAGTGTGAGTGGGAGGGCCGGGGAGACCCAGTACTTC. It is translated as CAWSVSGRAGETQYF.

The rearrangement joins TRBV5-1 to TRBJ2-4; perhaps TRBD2 as D (7 bases). The CDR3 runs 15 residues. The germline V and J ends were trimmed by 4 bases and 5 bases, with 16 bases remaining between them. Germline assignment: CDR1 SGHRS and CDR2 YFSETQ. The CDR3 here is CASSGRGAQENIQYF. The CDR3 DNA is TGCGCCAGCAGCGGTCGGGGGGCGCAGGAAAACATTCAGTACTTC.

This clone was seen only a few times. The J gene is TRBJ1-5, the V gene TRBV30, with 10 bases fitting TRBD1. The CDR3 has 15 residues. J was trimmed by 4 bases and V by 6 bases; bases with no gene match: 9. Germline V gives CDR1 GTSNPN, CDR2 SVGIG (reference sequence). CDR3 bases: TGTGCCTGCAAAAGGGGACAGGGGCTTAATCAGCCCCAGCATTTT. Its protein is CACKRGQGLNQPQHF.